A selection of T cell receptor beta chains follows, all from one sample in a study of beta chain features in type 1 diabetes. Sequencing used immunoSEQ multiplex PCR; TCRdb keeps in-frame clones, though not all of them. Seen here are under 95,000 clones, roughly 31% observed once, and the top ten hold around 0.5%. Material for sequencing was stem cell memory CD4+ T cells from blood. These receptors originate from a young woman in good health. Both conserved end residues are part of each CDR3. The D gene is left open where the match is weak. The listing skips clone size in some rows; elsewhere it reads once, few, many or a size class.

>TRBD1|TRBJ1-5|NA|TRBV27
TGTGCCAGCAGTTGGACAGGGAATAGCAATCAGCCCCAGCATTTT
CASSWTGNSNQPQHF
>TRBD1|TRBJ2-3|few|TRBV7-9
TGTGCCAGTACCCGGGACAGGGACACAGATACGCAGTATTTT
CASTRDRDTDTQYF
>TRBD1|TRBJ1-4|NA|TRBV18
TGTGCCAGCTCACCCGACAGGGCTGAAAAACTGTTTTTT
CASSPDRAEKLFF
>NA|TRBJ2-5|NA|TRBV2
TGTGCCAGCAGGGGTGGGCGTACCCAGTACTTC
CASRGGRTQYF
>NA|TRBJ2-3|few|TRBV5-1
TGCGCCAGCAGCTTAGCGGATACAGATACGCAGTATTTT
CASSLADTDTQYF
>NA|TRBJ2-5|NA|TRBV5-1
TGCGCCAGCAGCTTGATGGGGCAAACTCAAGAGACCCAGTACTTC
CASSLMGQTQETQYF
>TRBD2|TRBJ2-1|NA|TRBV4-1
TGCGCCAGCAGCCAAGTGACTAGCGGCAACAATGAGCAGTTCTTC
CASSQVTSGNNEQFF
>NA|TRBJ2-7|few|TRBV5-6
TGTGCCAGCAGCTTGGAAGGGGGCTCCTACGAGCAGTACTTC
CASSLEGGSYEQYF
>NA|TRBJ2-6|few|TRBV15
TGTGCCACCAGCAGAGATGGTCACAGATACTCTGGGGCCAACGTCCTGACTTTC
CATSRDGHRYSGANVLTF
>TRBD2|TRBJ2-7|few|TRBV7-2
TGTGCCAGCAGCTTCGGACTAGCGGGGAGCTACGAGCAGTACTTC
CASSFGLAGSYEQYF
>NA|TRBJ2-1|few|TRBV18
TGTGCCAGCTCAGCTCTTCGGCAGTCCGGGACACCTACCTACAATGAGCAGTTCTTC
CASSALRQSGTPTYNEQFF
>TRBD1|TRBJ1-3|NA|TRBV11-2
TGTGCCAGCAGCGGGGACAGCCGTCGAAACACCATATATTTT
CASSGDSRRNTIYF
>NA|TRBJ1-1|NA|TRBV19
TGTGCCAGTAGTATCCCAGGGGCAAGCACTGAAGCTTTCTTT
CASSIPGASTEAFF
>NA|TRBJ2-1|many|TRBV7-9
TGTGCCAGCAGCTTAGGGCACGGGGATGAGCAGTTCTTC
CASSLGHGDEQFF
>NA|TRBJ1-2|NA|TRBV28
TGTGCCAGCAGTTTCAGGGGCTACACCTTC
CASSFRGYTF
>TRBD2|TRBJ2-3|few|TRBV6-5
TGTGCCAGCAGCACCCTAGCGGGGGTCACAGATACGCAGTATTTT
CASSTLAGVTDTQYF
>NA|TRBJ2-7|few|TRBV5-1
TGCGCCAGCAGCGACGGGGGGCTCGCCTACGAGCAGTACTTC
CASSDGGLAYEQYF
>TRBD1|TRBJ2-1|NA|TRBV18
TGTGCCAGCTCGCTAGACAGGGGCGGCGGTGAGCAGTTCTTC
CASSLDRGGGEQFF
>TRBD1|TRBJ2-1|few|TRBV5-4
TGTGCCAGCAGCTGGGGACAGGGCAATGAGCAGTTCTTC
CASSWGQGNEQFF
>TRBD2|TRBJ2-3|NA|TRBV5-1
TGCGCCAGCAGGCTAGCGGGGTACACAGATACGCAGTATTTT
CASRLAGYTDTQYF
>TRBD2|TRBJ2-1|NA|TRBV4-1
TGCGCCAGCAGCCAAGAGGGGGCTAGCGGGAGGGAGCAGTTCTTC
CASSQEGASGREQFF
>NA|TRBJ2-7|NA|TRBV21-1
TGTGCCAGCGGGGGGGCAAAAAGGGGTCTCGAGCAGTACTTC
CASGGAKRGLEQYF
>NA|TRBJ1-2|few|TRBV7-9
TGTGCCAGCAGCTCAACCAGCGGGATGAACTATGGCTACACCTTC
CASSSTSGMNYGYTF
>TRBD1|TRBJ1-2|once|TRBV7-9
TGTGCCAGCAGCCCGGGACAGGGAAAGTATGGCTACACCTTC
CASSPGQGKYGYTF
>NA|TRBJ2-6|few|TRBV5-4
TGTGCCAGCAGCCGCCCGGGGTTAGGGGCCAACGTCCTGACTTTC
CASSRPGLGANVLTF
>TRBD1|TRBJ1-1|few|TRBV30
TGTGCCTGGAGCCTCCCGGGACAGGGGCCAGCTTTCTTT
CAWSLPGQGPAFF
>NA|TRBJ2-7|NA|TRBV4-3
TGCGCCAGCAGCCAACCAGGGCGCTCGGTTAGCGAGCAGTACTTC
CASSQPGRSVSEQYF
>NA|TRBJ2-5|NA|TRBV29-1
TGCAGCGGCGTCTCCCTACAAGAGACCCAGTACTTC
CSGVSLQETQYF
>TRBD2|TRBJ2-3|few|TRBV5-6
TGTGCCAGCTTAACCTATAGCGGGGGCACAGATACGCAGTATTTT
CASLTYSGGTDTQYF
>TRBD2|TRBJ2-3|NA|TRBV7-2
TGTGCCAGCAGCTCCACAGCGGGGGGCTTCACAGATACGCAGTATTTT
CASSSTAGGFTDTQYF
>TRBD1|TRBJ1-3|NA|TRBV7-2
TGTGCCAGCAGCGGCCAGGGGGCGAGGACGGCAAATACCATATATTTT
CASSGQGARTANTIYF
>NA|TRBJ2-1|NA|TRBV7-2
TGTGCCAGCAGCTTAGTGCCTAGGGGTGAGCAGTTCTTC
CASSLVPRGEQFF
>NA|TRBJ1-2|NA|TRBV27
TGTGCCAGCAGTCCTAAGGACACCCGAAAGGGTTATGGCTACACCTTC
CASSPKDTRKGYGYTF
>TRBD1|TRBJ1-4|NA|TRBV9
TGTGCCAGCAGCGCCGGGACAGGGGGGTCCCTTTTCGAAAAACTGTTTTTT
CASSAGTGGSLFEKLFF
>TRBD1|TRBJ1-2|NA|TRBV19
TGTGCCAGTAGTATACGACAGGGTTATGGCTACACCTTC
CASSIRQGYGYTF
>TRBD2|TRBJ2-1|few|TRBV5-1
TGCGCCAGCAGCTTTAGCGGGGGGGCACACAATGAGCAGTTCTTC
CASSFSGGAHNEQFF
>NA|TRBJ2-5|few|TRBV9
TGTGCCAGCAGCGTAGTCGGGCAGGGATGGGAGACCCAGTACTTC
CASSVVGQGWETQYF
>NA|TRBJ1-5|few|TRBV11-2
TGTGCCAGCAGCTTAGGAGCTCCAGGGCAGCCCCAGCATTTT
CASSLGAPGQPQHF
>NA|TRBJ2-7|NA|TRBV6-6
TGTGCCAGCAGTTCTCAGGGATACGAGCAGTACTTC
CASSSQGYEQYF
>TRBD1|TRBJ2-7|NA|TRBV14
TGTGCCAGCAGCCCCTGGACAGGGGGCTACGAGCAGTACTTC
CASSPWTGGYEQYF
>TRBD1|TRBJ1-4|NA|TRBV5-4
TGTGCCAGCAGCTCTCCGGGACAGGGGGAAGGAAAACTGTTTTTT
CASSSPGQGEGKLFF